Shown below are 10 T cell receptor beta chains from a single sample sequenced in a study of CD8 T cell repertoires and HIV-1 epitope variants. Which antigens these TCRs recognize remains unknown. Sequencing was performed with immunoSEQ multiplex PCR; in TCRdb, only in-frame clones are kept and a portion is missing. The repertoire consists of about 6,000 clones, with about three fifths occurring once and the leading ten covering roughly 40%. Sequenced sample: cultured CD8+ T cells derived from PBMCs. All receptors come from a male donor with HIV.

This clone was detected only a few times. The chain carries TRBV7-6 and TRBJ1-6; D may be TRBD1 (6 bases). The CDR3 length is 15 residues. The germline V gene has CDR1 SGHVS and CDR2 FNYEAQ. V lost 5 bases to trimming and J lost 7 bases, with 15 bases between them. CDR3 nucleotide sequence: TGTGCCAGCAGCCTCGAACAGGGACGGAATTCACCCCTCCACTTT. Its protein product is CASSLEQGRNSPLHF.

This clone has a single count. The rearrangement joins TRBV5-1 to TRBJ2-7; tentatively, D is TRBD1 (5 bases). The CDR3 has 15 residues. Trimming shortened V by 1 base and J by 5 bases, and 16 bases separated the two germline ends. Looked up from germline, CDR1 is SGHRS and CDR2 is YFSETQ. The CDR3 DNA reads TGCGCCAGCAGCTTGAGTCTTGGCAGGGTCGACGAGCAGTACTTC. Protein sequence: CASSLSLGRVDEQYF.

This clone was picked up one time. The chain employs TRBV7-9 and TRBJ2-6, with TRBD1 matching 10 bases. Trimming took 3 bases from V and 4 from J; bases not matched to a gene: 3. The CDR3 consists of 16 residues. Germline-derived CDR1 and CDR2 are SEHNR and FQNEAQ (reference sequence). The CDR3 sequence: CASSLGQGTGANVLTF. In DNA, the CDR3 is TGTGCCAGCAGCTTGGGACAGGGGACCGGGGCCAACGTCCTGACTTTC.

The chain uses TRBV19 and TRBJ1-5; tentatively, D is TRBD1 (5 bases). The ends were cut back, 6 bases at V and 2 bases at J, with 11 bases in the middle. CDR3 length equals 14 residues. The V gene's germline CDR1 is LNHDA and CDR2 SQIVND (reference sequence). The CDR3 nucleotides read TGTGCCAGTAGGACAGTAGCAGGCAATCAGCCCCAGCATTTT. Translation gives CASRTVAGNQPQHF.

The CDR3 DNA reads TGTGCCATCAGTGGGGGCCTGGATGGAGGCTATGGCTACACCTTC. It specifies CAISGGLDGGYGYTF. The rearrangement uses TRBV10-3 and TRBJ1-2; tentative D call: TRBD1 (5 bases). V lost 4 bases and J lost 4, with 16 bases in between. Germline loops: CDR1 ENHRY, CDR2 SYGVKD. The CDR3 has 15 amino acids.

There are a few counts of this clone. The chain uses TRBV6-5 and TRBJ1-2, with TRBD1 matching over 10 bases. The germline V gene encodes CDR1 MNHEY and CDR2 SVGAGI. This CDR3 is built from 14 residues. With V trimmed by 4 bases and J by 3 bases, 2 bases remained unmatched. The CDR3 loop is CASSFGQGDYGYTF. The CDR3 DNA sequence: TGTGCCAGCAGTTTTGGACAGGGGGACTATGGCTACACCTTC.

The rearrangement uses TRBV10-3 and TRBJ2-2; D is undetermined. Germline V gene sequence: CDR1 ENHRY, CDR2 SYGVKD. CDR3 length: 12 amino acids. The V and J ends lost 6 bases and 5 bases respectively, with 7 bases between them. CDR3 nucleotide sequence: TGTGCCATCAGCGTTAGGACCGGGGAGCTGTTTTTT. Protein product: CAISVRTGELFF.

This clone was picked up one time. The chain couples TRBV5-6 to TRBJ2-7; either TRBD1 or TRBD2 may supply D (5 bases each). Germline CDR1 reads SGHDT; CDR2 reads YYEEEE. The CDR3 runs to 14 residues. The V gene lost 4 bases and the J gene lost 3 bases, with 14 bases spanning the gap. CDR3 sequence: CASSGGHQDYEQYF. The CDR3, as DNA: TGTGCCAGCAGCGGGGGTCATCAAGACTACGAGCAGTACTTC.

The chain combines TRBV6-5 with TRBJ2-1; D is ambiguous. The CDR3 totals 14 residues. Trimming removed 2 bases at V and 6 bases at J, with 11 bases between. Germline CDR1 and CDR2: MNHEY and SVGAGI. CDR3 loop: CASSYLGRSNEQFF. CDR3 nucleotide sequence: TGTGCCAGCAGTTACCTTGGGCGGTCCAATGAGCAGTTCTTC.

The chain's CDR3 is CASSQFAEYEQYF. CDR3 DNA: TGCGCCAGCAGCCAATTTGCAGAGTACGAGCAGTACTTC. The chain uses TRBV4-1 and TRBJ2-7; D gene ambiguous. Trimming took off 2 bases at V and 4 bases at J, with 9 bases between the two ends. The CDR3 is 13 residues long. Germline V gene data show CDR1 as MGHRA and CDR2 as YSYEKL.